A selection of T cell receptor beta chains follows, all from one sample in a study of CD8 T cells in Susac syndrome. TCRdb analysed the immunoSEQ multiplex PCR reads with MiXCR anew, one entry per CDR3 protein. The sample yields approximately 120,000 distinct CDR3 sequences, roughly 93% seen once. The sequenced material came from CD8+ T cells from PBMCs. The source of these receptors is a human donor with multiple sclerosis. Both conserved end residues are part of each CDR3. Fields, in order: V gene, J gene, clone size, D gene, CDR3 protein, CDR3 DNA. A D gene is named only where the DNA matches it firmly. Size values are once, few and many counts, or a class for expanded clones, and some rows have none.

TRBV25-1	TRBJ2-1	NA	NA	CASSEWDNEQFF	TGTGCCAGCAGTGAATGGGACAATGAGCAGTTCTTC
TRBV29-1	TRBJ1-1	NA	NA	CSASQRTANTEAFF	TGCAGCGCCAGCCAAAGGACAGCGAACACTGAAGCTTTCTTT
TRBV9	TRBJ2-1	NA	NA	CASSLQGGNEQFF	TGTGCCAGCAGCCTACAAGGGGGCAATGAGCAGTTCTTC
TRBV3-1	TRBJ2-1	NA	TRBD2	CASSHEREVYNEQFF	TGTGCCAGCAGCCATGAGCGGGAGGTGTACAATGAGCAGTTCTTC
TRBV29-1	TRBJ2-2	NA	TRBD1	CSAMQDRGIANTGELFF	TGCAGCGCCATGCAGGACAGGGGGATCGCGAACACCGGGGAGCTGTTTTTT
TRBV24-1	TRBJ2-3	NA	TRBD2	CATSDRYVRLADGTDTQYF	TGTGCCACCAGTGATAGATACGTCCGACTAGCGGATGGCACAGATACGCAGTATTTT
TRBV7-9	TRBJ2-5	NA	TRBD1	CASDGTGGLETQYF	TGTGCCAGCGACGGGACAGGGGGCTTGGAGACCCAGTACTTC
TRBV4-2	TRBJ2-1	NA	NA	CASSPEGSYNEQFF	TGTGCCAGCAGCCCCGAGGGCTCCTACAATGAGCAGTTCTTC
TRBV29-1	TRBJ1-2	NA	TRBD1	CSVEDRRGLYGYTF	TGCAGCGTTGAAGATCGCAGGGGGCTGTATGGCTACACCTTC
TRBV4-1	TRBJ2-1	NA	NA	CASSQAPANEQFF	TGCGCCAGCAGCCAAGCTCCAGCCAATGAGCAGTTCTTC
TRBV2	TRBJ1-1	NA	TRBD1	CASSVGTGINEAFF	TGTGCCAGCAGTGTCGGGACAGGGATCAATGAAGCTTTCTTT
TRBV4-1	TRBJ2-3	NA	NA	CASASIADTQYF	TGCGCCAGCGCGTCGATCGCAGATACGCAGTATTTT
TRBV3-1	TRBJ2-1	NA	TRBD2	CASSQAPGGLSEQFF	TGTGCCAGCAGCCAAGCTCCGGGAGGGCTCTCCGAGCAGTTCTTC
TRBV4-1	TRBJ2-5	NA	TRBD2	CASSQDRSSGTRETQYF	TGCGCCAGCAGCCAAGATAGGTCTAGCGGGACCCGGGAGACCCAGTACTTC
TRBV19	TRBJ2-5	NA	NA	CASSPGPRETQYF	TGTGCCAGTAGTCCGGGTCCGAGAGAGACCCAGTACTTC
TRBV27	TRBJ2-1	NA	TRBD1	CASSESPGTGLNEQFF	TGTGCCAGCAGCGAGAGTCCCGGGACAGGCTTAAATGAGCAGTTCTTC
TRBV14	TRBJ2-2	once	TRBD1	CASSQLGRGLSGELFF	TGTGCCAGCAGCCAACTCGGCAGGGGGCTTTCCGGGGAGCTGTTTTTT
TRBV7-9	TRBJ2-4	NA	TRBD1	CASSMRGQGSDIQYF	TGTGCCAGCAGCATGCGGGGACAGGGTTCAGACATTCAGTACTTC
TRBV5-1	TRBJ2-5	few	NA	CASSSRGTQYF	TGCGCCAGCAGCTCCCGGGGGACCCAGTACTTC
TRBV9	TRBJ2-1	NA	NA	CASSGGAGEQFF	TGTGCCAGCAGCGGTGGGGCGGGTGAGCAGTTCTTC
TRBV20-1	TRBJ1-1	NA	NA	CSARDSFGAEAFF	TGCAGTGCTAGAGACAGCTTTGGGGCTGAAGCTTTCTTT
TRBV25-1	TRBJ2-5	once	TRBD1	CASSEYSGTGPKETQYF	TGTGCCAGCAGTGAGTACTCGGGGACAGGGCCCAAAGAGACCCAGTACTTC
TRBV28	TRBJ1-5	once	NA	CASSSLGGAQPQHF	TGTGCCAGCAGTTCCCTCGGGGGGGCCCAGCCCCAGCATTTT
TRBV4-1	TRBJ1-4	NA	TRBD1	CASSHDPGQELSGKLFF	TGCGCCAGCAGCCATGATCCGGGACAGGAATTATCCGGAAAACTGTTTTTT
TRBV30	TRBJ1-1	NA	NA	CAWSLDGNTEAFF	TGTGCCTGGAGTCTGGACGGAAACACTGAAGCTTTCTTT
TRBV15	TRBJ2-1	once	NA	CATSRDREINEQFF	TGTGCCACCAGCAGAGATCGGGAGATCAATGAGCAGTTCTTC
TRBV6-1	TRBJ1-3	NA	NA	CASSSGVWEGGTENTIYF	TGTGCCAGCAGCTCGGGCGTTTGGGAAGGAGGGACTGAAAACACCATATATTTT
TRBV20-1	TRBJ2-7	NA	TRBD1	CSARWDRTTYEQYF	TGCAGTGCTAGATGGGACAGGACCACCTACGAGCAGTACTTC
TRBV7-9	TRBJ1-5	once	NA	CASSRDNQPQHF	TGTGCCAGCAGCAGGGACAATCAGCCCCAGCATTTT
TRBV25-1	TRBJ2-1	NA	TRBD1	CASSETGQDNEQFF	TGTGCCAGCAGTGAAACGGGACAGGACAATGAGCAGTTCTTC
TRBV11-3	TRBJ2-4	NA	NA	CASSLAPAKNIQYF	TGTGCCAGCAGCTTAGCCCCCGCCAAAAACATTCAGTACTTC
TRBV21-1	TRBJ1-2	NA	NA	CASSKERWQNYGYTF	TGTGCCAGCAGCAAAGAAAGATGGCAGAACTATGGCTACACCTTC
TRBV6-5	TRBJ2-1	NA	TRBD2	CASSWGGDEQFF	TGTGCCAGCAGTTGGGGGGGGGATGAGCAGTTCTTC
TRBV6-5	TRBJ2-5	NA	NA	CASSRRDGLGETQYF	TGTGCCAGCAGTCGGAGGGACGGCCTGGGGGAGACCCAGTACTTC
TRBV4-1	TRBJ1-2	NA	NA	CASSRGGARDGYTF	TGCGCCAGCAGCCGGGGGGGGGCTAGGGATGGCTACACCTTC
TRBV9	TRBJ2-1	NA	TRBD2	CASSVTSGSYNEQFF	TGTGCCAGCAGCGTGACTAGCGGGTCCTACAATGAGCAGTTCTTC
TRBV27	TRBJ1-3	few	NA	CASSPGGNTIYF	TGTGCCAGCAGTCCGGGTGGAAACACCATATATTTT
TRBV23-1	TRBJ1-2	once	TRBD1	CASSLDRGQEGYTF	TGCGCCAGCAGTCTGGACAGGGGACAAGAGGGCTACACCTTC
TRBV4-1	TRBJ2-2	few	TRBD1	CASSDRVTGELFF	TGCGCCAGCAGCGACAGGGTTACCGGGGAGCTGTTTTTT
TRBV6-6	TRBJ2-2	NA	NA	CASSYDTGELFF	TGTGCCAGCAGTTACGACACCGGGGAGCTGTTTTTT
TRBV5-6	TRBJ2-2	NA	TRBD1	CASSSGTAGELFF	TGTGCCAGCAGCTCTGGGACAGCCGGGGAGCTGTTTTTT
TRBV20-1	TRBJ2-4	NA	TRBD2	CSARSGDKNIQYF	TGCAGTGCTAGAAGCGGGGACAAAAACATTCAGTACTTC